This TCR beta chain was observed in a study of CD8 T cell repertoires and HIV-1 epitope variants. This CDR3 is built from 11 residues. The germline CDR1 and CDR2 sequences are SGHNT and YENEEA. Here immunoSEQ multiplex PCR was the method, and the copy in TCRdb shows in-frame clones only, minus some. The sample consists of 4,500 to 5,000 clones, around 67% of them appearing once. This clone was picked up one time. The antigen is not known. At one end, the junction sequence differs from germline, possibly due to a read error. Sequenced input: cultured CD8+ T cells derived from PBMCs. The receptor was derived from a male donor with HIV. This rearrangement joins TRBV11-3 to TRBJ1-2; 8 positions agree with TRBD1. CDR3 coding DNA: TGTGCCTCGAGGGACAGGACATTGGCGGTCTTC. Its protein product is CASRDRTLAVF. The complete variable domain, with remaining parts taken from reference TRBV11-3 and TRBJ1-2, reads EAGVVQSPRYKIIEKKQPVAFWCNPISGHNTLYWYLQNLGQGPELLIRYENEEAVDDSQLPKDRFSAERLKGVDSTLKIQPAELGDSAVYLCASRDRTLAVFGSGTRLTVV.